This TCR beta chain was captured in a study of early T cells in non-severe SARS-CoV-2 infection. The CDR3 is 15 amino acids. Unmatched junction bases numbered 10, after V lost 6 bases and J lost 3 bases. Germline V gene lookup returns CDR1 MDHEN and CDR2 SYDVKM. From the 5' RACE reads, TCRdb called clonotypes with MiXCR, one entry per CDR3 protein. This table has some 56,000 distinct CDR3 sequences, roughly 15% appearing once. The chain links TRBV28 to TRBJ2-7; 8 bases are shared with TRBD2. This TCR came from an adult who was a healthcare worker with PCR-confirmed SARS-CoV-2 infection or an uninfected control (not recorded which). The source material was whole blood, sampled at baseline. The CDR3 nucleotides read TGTGCCAGCAGCCTGGGAGGGACTAGGGACTACGAGCAGTACTTC. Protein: CASSLGGTRDYEQYF.